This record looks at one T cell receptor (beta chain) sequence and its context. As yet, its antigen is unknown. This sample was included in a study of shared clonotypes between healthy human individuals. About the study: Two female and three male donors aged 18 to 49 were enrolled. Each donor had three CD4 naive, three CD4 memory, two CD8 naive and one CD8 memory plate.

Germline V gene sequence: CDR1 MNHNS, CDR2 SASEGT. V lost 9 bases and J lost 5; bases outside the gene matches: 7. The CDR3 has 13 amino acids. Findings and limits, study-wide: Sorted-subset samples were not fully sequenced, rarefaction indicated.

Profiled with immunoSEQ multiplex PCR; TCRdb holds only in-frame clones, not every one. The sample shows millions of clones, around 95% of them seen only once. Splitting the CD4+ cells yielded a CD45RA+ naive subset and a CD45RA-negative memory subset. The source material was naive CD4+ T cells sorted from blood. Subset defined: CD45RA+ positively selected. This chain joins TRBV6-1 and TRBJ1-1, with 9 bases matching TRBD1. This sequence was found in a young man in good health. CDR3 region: CASRRDRETEAFF. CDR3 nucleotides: TGTGCCAGTCGCCGGGACAGGGAAACTGAAGCTTTCTTT.